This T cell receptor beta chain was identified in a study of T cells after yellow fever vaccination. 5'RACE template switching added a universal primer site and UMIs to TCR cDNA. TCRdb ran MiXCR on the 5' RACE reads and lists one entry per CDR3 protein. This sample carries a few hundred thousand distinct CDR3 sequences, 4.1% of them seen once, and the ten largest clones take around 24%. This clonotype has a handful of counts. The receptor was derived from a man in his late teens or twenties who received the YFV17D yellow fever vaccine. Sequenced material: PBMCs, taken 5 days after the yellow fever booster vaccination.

CDR3 DNA sequence: TGCGCCAGCAGGCAGACTAGCTACTCCTACAATGAGCAGTTCTTC. It yields the protein CASRQTSYSYNEQFF. The chain employs TRBV5-1 and TRBJ2-1; TRBD2 matches 7 bases. V lost 5 bases and J lost 0; bases outside the gene matches: 5. The CDR3 spans 15 residues. The germline CDR1 and CDR2 sequences are SGHRS and YFSETQ.